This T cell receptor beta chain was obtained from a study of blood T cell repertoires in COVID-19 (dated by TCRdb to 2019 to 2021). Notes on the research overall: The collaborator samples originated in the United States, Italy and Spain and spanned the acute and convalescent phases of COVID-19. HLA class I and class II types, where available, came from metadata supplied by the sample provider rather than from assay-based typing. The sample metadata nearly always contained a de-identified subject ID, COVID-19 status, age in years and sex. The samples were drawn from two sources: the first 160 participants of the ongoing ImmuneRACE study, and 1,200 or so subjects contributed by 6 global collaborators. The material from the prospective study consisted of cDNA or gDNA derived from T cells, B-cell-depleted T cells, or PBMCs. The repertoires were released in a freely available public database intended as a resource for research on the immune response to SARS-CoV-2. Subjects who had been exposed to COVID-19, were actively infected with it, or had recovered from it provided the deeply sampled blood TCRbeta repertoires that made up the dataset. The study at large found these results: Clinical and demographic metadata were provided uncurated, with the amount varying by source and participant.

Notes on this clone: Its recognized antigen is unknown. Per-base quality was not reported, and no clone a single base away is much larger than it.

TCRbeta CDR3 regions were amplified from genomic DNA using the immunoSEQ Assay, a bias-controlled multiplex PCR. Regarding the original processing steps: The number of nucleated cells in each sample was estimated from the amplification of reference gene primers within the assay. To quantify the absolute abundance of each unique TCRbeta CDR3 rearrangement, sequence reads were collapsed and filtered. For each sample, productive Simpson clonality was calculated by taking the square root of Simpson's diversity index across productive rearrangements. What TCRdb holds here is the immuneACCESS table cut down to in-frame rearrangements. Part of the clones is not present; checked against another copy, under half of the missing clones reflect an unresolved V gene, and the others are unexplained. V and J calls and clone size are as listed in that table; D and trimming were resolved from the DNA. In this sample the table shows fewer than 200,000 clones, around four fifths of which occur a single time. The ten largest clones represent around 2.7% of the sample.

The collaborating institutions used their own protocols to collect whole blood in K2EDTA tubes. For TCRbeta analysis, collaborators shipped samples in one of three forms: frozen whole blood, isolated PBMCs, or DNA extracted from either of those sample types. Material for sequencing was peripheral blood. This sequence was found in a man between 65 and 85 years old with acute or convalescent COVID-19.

The DNA sequence reads TGCGCCAGCAGCTCCCCACGGGGGGCCCAAGAGACCCAGTACTTC. It encodes CASSSPRGAQETQYF. The sequence links TRBV5-1 to TRBJ2-5; TRBD2 is possibly the D segment (7 matching bases). CDR1 SGHRS and CDR2 YFSETQ were looked up in the germline V gene. CDR3 length: 15 amino acids, cysteine to phenylalanine. Kept here is only the CDR3 DNA, which spans 45 bases and is read in frame from base 1. Trimming takes 3 bases from V and 1 base from J, and the germline ends sit 13 bases apart.